These T cell receptor beta chains were read from a single sample in a study of shared clonotypes between healthy human individuals. Here immunoSEQ multiplex PCR was the method, and the copy in TCRdb shows in-frame clones only, minus some. The profile shows around 2.3 million clones, approximately 96% of them singletons. The sample taken for sequencing was naive CD4+ T cells sorted from blood. The receptors here all came from a man aged 18 to 29 in good health. Both conserved end residues are part of each CDR3. Each record gives: V gene, clone size, D gene, J gene, CDR3 DNA, CDR3 protein. D genes are given only for firm matches. Size tells how often a clone was seen (once, few, many) or the class of an expanded clone, and some rows leave it out.

>TRBV7-9|.|.|TRBJ1-6
TGTGCCAGCAGCTCACAGGGCGCCAATTCACCCCTCCACTTT
CASSSQGANSPLHF
>TRBV7-9|.|.|TRBJ1-6
TGTGCCAGCAGCTTGAATTCACCCCTCCACTTT
CASSLNSPLHF
>TRBV6-1|.|.|TRBJ2-7
TGTGCCAGCAAACGGAATTCTGGCGGGGAGCAGTACTTC
CASKRNSGGEQYF
>TRBV6-4|.|.|TRBJ2-1
TGTGCCAGCAGTGCCAAAACCAGCGGCGCCTACAATGAGCAGTTCTTC
CASSAKTSGAYNEQFF
>TRBV4-1|once|.|TRBJ2-6
TGCGCCAGCAGCCAAGATCGGGGCGCTGGTACAGGGCAGGCTGGGGCCAACGTCCTGACTTTC
CASSQDRGAGTGQAGANVLTF
>TRBV10-3|.|.|TRBJ2-3
TGTGCCATCCTCAACTCCTTCAATACGCAGTATTTT
CAILNSFNTQYF
>TRBV7-9|.|.|TRBJ1-6
TGTGCCAGCAGCCTAATGGGGGTAGCTAATAATTCACCCCTCCACTTT
CASSLMGVANNSPLHF
>TRBV4-1|.|.|TRBJ1-6
TGCGCCAGCAGCCAAGAGGCGAACTCCTATAATTCACCCCTCCACTTT
CASSQEANSYNSPLHF
>TRBV11-2|.|.|TRBJ1-2
TGTGCCAGCAGCCCCGAACCCGGGACACCTTATGGCTACACCTTC
CASSPEPGTPYGYTF
>TRBV5-4|.|.|TRBJ1-4
TGTGCCAGCAGCTTGCGGGGGCCGGGTGAAAAACTGTTTTTT
CASSLRGPGEKLFF
>TRBV6-5|.|TRBD1|TRBJ1-4
TGTGCCAGCAGTTTCTTTTGGGGACAGGGGGATGAAAAACTGTTTTTT
CASSFFWGQGDEKLFF
>TRBV10-3|.|.|TRBJ2-1
TGTGCCATCAGTGTTCGGGATCTATTCAATGAGCAGTTCTTC
CAISVRDLFNEQFF
>TRBV7-2|.|.|TRBJ2-3
TGTGCCAGCAGCTTAGTTGGGGTTTCGGTAGGCACAGATACGCAGTATTTT
CASSLVGVSVGTDTQYF
>TRBV6-1|.|.|TRBJ1-5
TGTGCCAGCAGTGACGGGGTGGGCAATCAGCCCCAGCATTTT
CASSDGVGNQPQHF
>TRBV7-9|few|.|TRBJ1-4
TGTGCCAGCAGCTTAGAAGGGAGGGCTGAAAAACTGTTTTTT
CASSLEGRAEKLFF
>TRBV6-5|.|.|TRBJ1-5
TGTGCCAGCAGTGAAACTACAGGGATAGAGCCCCAGCATTTT
CASSETTGIEPQHF
>TRBV10-3|.|TRBD2|TRBJ2-5
TGTGCCATCAGTGAGACCAGACTAGCGGGAGAAGAGACCCAGTACTTC
CAISETRLAGEETQYF
>TRBV7-2|.|TRBD1|TRBJ2-3
TGTGCCAGCACCTTGCCAGGGGGCCCAGATACGCAGTATTTT
CASTLPGGPDTQYF
>TRBV6-6|.|.|TRBJ1-1
TGTGCCAGCACTCAGTGGGGGCTTGGGACTGAAGCTTTCTTT
CASTQWGLGTEAFF
>TRBV19|.|TRBD1|TRBJ2-3
TGTGCCAGTAGTCTCCGGGGACAGGGGGATACGCAGTATTTT
CASSLRGQGDTQYF
>TRBV9|.|.|TRBJ2-1
TGTGCCAGCAGCGTAGAGGGATATGGGGCCGCCCCCTACAATGAGCAGTTCTTC
CASSVEGYGAAPYNEQFF
>TRBV11-2|.|TRBD2|TRBJ2-1
TGTGCCAGCAGCTTATACGGCGGGACTAGCGGGCTTGATGAGCAGTTCTTC
CASSLYGGTSGLDEQFF
>TRBV7-2|once|TRBD1|TRBJ2-3
TGTGCCAGCAGCCCCGGGACAGGAGTACCTAGCACAGATACGCAGTATTTT
CASSPGTGVPSTDTQYF
>TRBV30|.|TRBD1|TRBJ2-7
TGTGCCTGGAGCCTGGGACAGGGGAAGGACGAGCAGTACTTC
CAWSLGQGKDEQYF
>TRBV19|.|.|TRBJ2-5
TGTGCCAGTAGCTCTATGGGGGTCGCCCAAGAGACCCAGTACTTC
CASSSMGVAQETQYF
>TRBV7-8|.|TRBD1|TRBJ2-7
TGTGCCAGCAGCTTCCGCCAGGGGGCCTTGGCCTACGAGCAGTACTTC
CASSFRQGALAYEQYF
>TRBV18|.|.|TRBJ2-1
TGTGCCAGCTCACCGGAGAGGGTCCAAGGGTCCAATGAGCAGTTCTTC
CASSPERVQGSNEQFF
>TRBV9|.|.|TRBJ2-3
TGTGCCAGCAACGTGGGGCCGGGAGATACGCAGTATTTT
CASNVGPGDTQYF
>TRBV5-4|.|.|TRBJ1-3
TGTGCCAGCAGCACTACAGGGCTCTCTGGAAACACCATATATTTT
CASSTTGLSGNTIYF
>TRBV5-4|.|.|TRBJ2-7
TGTGCCAGCAGCTTGTCAGGGGCAACCTACGAGCAGTACTTC
CASSLSGATYEQYF
>TRBV5-4|once|.|TRBJ1-6
TGTGCCAGCACCCTTCGGGTGGGCCGAATCAAAGACTCACCCCTCCACTTT
CASTLRVGRIKDSPLHF
>TRBV9|.|.|TRBJ1-6
TGTGCCAGCAGCGTAGGCAGTGAAGTTCATTCACCCCTCCACTTT
CASSVGSEVHSPLHF
>TRBV5-1|.|.|TRBJ1-1
TGCGCCAGCAGCTTGGTTGGTAGAAACACTGAAGCTTTCTTT
CASSLVGRNTEAFF
>TRBV13|.|TRBD1|TRBJ2-2
TGTGCCAGCAGCTTGGGACAGGCAGGTTCGATAACCGGGGAGCTGTTTTTT
CASSLGQAGSITGELFF
>TRBV7-6|.|.|TRBJ2-7
TGTGCCAGCAGCCCGCCGAATGCGGGCCCCTACGAGCAGTACTTC
CASSPPNAGPYEQYF
>TRBV10-3|.|.|TRBJ2-7
TGTGCCATCAGTGAAGGCAGGGACTACGAGCAGTACTTC
CAISEGRDYEQYF
>TRBV2|.|.|TRBJ2-7
TGTGCCAGCGGGGGCCGTCCCTACGAGCAGTACTTC
CASGGRPYEQYF
>TRBV28|.|.|TRBJ2-5
TGTGCCAGCAGTGGGCTCCCATTGGAGACCCAGTACTTC
CASSGLPLETQYF
>TRBV11-2|.|TRBD1|TRBJ2-3
TGTGCCAGCAGCTTAGGGACAGGGCGTGGAGATACGCAGTATTTT
CASSLGTGRGDTQYF
>TRBV30|.|TRBD1|TRBJ2-7
TGTGCCTGGAGTACCCCAGGACAGGGGCCCTACGAGCAGTACTTC
CAWSTPGQGPYEQYF
>TRBV12-5|.|.|TRBJ2-5
TGTGCTAGTGGAGGACCTAGGGAGACCCAGTACTTC
CASGGPRETQYF
>TRBV18|.|TRBD1|TRBJ2-7
TGTGCCAGCTCAACAGGGGACTACGAGCAGTACTTC
CASSTGDYEQYF
>TRBV30|.|.|TRBJ1-2
TGTGCCTCAAAAGGACGTGGCTACACCTTC
CASKGRGYTF
>TRBV6-6|.|TRBD2|TRBJ2-7
TGTGCCAGCAGCAATAGCGGGAGGGCCTACGAGCAGTACTTC
CASSNSGRAYEQYF
>TRBV6-5|.|.|TRBJ2-1
TGTGCCAGCAGGTCAACTTACAACTCCTACAATGAGCAGTTCTTC
CASRSTYNSYNEQFF
>TRBV10-1|.|.|TRBJ2-5
TGCGCCAGCAGTGAGTCTATGCCCGGGACCCAGTACTTC
CASSESMPGTQYF
>TRBV18|.|TRBD2|TRBJ2-7
TGTGCCAGCTCACCTCGGGACTACTACTACGAGCAGTACTTC
CASSPRDYYYEQYF
>TRBV5-1|.|TRBD1|TRBJ2-7
TGCGCCAGCAGCCTGGGACAGGGGGCTTCCTACGAGCAGTACTTC
CASSLGQGASYEQYF
>TRBV6-5|.|.|TRBJ2-7
TGTGCCAGCAGTTACTCGACTCCCGATGGGGAGCAGTACTTC
CASSYSTPDGEQYF
>TRBV11-3|.|.|TRBJ1-1
TGTGCCAGCAGCTTACAGGGGCCGAACACTGAAGCTTTCTTT
CASSLQGPNTEAFF
>TRBV7-9|.|TRBD2|TRBJ2-2
TGTGCCAGCAGCACTAGCGGAGAGAACACCGGGGAGCTGTTTTTT
CASSTSGENTGELFF
>TRBV5-4|once|TRBD2|TRBJ2-7
TGTGCCAGCAGCCCACTCGGGGGGGCCAACCCCTACGAGCAGTACTTC
CASSPLGGANPYEQYF
>TRBV2|once|.|TRBJ1-6
TGTGCCAGCAGTCAATATCGGGATATTAATTCACCCCTCCACTTT
CASSQYRDINSPLHF
>TRBV7-2|.|.|TRBJ1-3
TGTGCCAGCAGCCCGCACTTGGGAGGGCACTCTGGAAACACCATATATTTT
CASSPHLGGHSGNTIYF
>TRBV7-9|.|TRBD1|TRBJ1-1
TGTGCCAGCAGTCTAGAGGGGGCCGGGACTGAAGCTTTCTTT
CASSLEGAGTEAFF
>TRBV9|.|TRBD2|TRBJ2-1
TGTGCCAGCAGCGCCCTAGCGGGGAATGAGCAGTTCTTC
CASSALAGNEQFF
>TRBV2|.|.|TRBJ2-4
TGTGCCAGCGGGGCAAACATTCAGTACTTC
CASGANIQYF
>TRBV6-5|.|.|TRBJ1-3
TGTGCCAGCAGTTTCGGTAGAACTGGAAACACCATATATTTT
CASSFGRTGNTIYF